The present entry profiles one TCR beta chain with its context. This specimen belongs to a study of metastatic and nonmetastatic thyroid tumors. Study at large: Repertoires from blood and tumor or nodule tissue of malignant and benign thyroid patients were compared.

Patients were all untreated before their thyroid surgery. With MiXCR, TCRdb called clones anew from the PCR reads. The sample holds 30,000 to 40,000 clones; roughly a fifth are singletons and the top ten take 22%. The V and J ends lost 4 bases and 1 base respectively, with 13 bases between them. Germline lookup yields CDR1 SGHAT and CDR2 FQNNGV. This CDR3 has 15 amino acids. This clonotype originated in a female donor with papillary thyroid cancer or a benign thyroid nodule (not recorded which). Some clones in this sample may be carry-over from other donors' samples. The sequenced material came from blood. J is TRBJ1-2 and V is TRBV11-2, with TRBD1 as a possible D gene (6 bases). For the CDR3, the DNA is TGTGCCAGCAGCTCTACCGGGACACTTAACTATGGCTACACCTTC. Protein: CASSSTGTLNYGYTF.